The clone carrying this TCR beta chain occurred a few times. Its antigen is unidentified. Time point indicated: newly diagnosed GD, antithyroid drugs for less than 3 months. After RNA was extracted from PBMCs, the TCR library was made from it. Germline CDR1 is MDHEN and CDR2 is SYDVKM. V was shortened by 5 bases and J by 2 bases, with 10 bases between the two germline ends. The CDR3 contains 14 residues. This entry is derived from a study of regulatory T cells in long-lasting Graves disease. Regarding the study as a whole: Sample size was small, which may have lowered accuracy.

The TCR beta library used iRepertoire HTBI primers with Arm-PCR amplification of CDR3. One entry per CDR3 protein, called by TCRdb with MiXCR from the multiplex PCR reads. The sample shows approximately 560,000 distinct CDR3 sequences, roughly a sixth of them seen only once. These data were likewise used in another study, on T cells in Graves' hyperthyroidism and ophthalmopathy.

This sample comprised peripheral blood mononuclear cells (PBMCs), obtained at new diagnosis, from a patient treated with antithyroid drugs. The V and J genes are TRBV28 and TRBJ1-3, with D hard to call. The TCR originated in a man younger than 30 with Graves disease. CDR3 in DNA: TGTGCCAGCAGTCTCAGAACCCCTGGAAACACCATATATTTT. This encodes CASSLRTPGNTIYF.